The present T cell receptor (beta chain) was sequenced within a study of Graves' ophthalmopathy and Graves' hyperthyroidism. Study overall: Investigators collected peripheral blood at initial diagnosis, before any treatment was given. Findings of the study overall: Blood was where most expanded thyroid clonotypes above 0.001 frequency also turned up. Ophthalmopathy progression cases were predicted by the model with approximately 71% sensitivity and roughly 72% specificity.

This clonotype was counted at least ten times. The antigen is undetermined. The authors amplified TCR beta CDR3 regions, and they did so from RNA transcripts for repertoire sequencing. HTBI primers were employed in first-round RT-PCR, then a second-round multiplex PCR followed. TCRdb called the multiplex PCR reads again in MiXCR, with one record for every CDR3 protein. The sample records more than 550,000 distinct CDR3 sequences, about 38% being singletons. The diagnosis combined clinical symptoms, thyroxine, TRAb, thyroid ultrasound and orbital computed tomography scans. The sequencing input was peripheral blood. This sequence was found in an adult man with Graves' ophthalmopathy.

This CDR3 reads CASSPFHTGLQETQYF. The CDR3 coding sequence is TGTGCCAGCAGCCCCTTCCACACAGGTCTCCAAGAGACCCAGTACTTC. This chain uses TRBV14 with TRBJ2-5, with D maybe TRBD1 (5 bases). The germline gives CDR1 SGHDN, CDR2 FVKESK. The CDR3 is 16 residues long. Trimming shortened V by 4 bases and J by 1 base, and 16 bases separated the two germline ends.